This T cell receptor (beta chain) was captured in a study of cytomegalovirus exposure and HLA in healthy donors. The primer mix had 60 Vbeta and 13 Jbeta primers. The repertoire was sequenced with immunoSEQ multiplex PCR; TCRdb's copy has only in-frame clones and lacks some. The sample includes some 130,000 clones, around three quarters of them seen just once. The CDR3 totals 13 residues. Germline loops: CDR1 SGHRS, CDR2 YFSETQ. With V trimmed by 4 bases and J by 6 bases, 5 bases remained unmatched. This chain uses TRBV5-1 with TRBJ2-3; 7 nucleotides align to TRBD2. The receptor was derived from a middle-aged man in good health and CMV-seropositive. The sequenced material came from PBMCs. The CDR3 reads CASSDGRSDTQYF. CDR3 sequence (DNA): TGCGCCAGCAGCGACGGGAGGTCCGATACGCAGTATTTT. Based on the CDR3 plus reference TRBV5-1 and TRBJ2-3, the full variable domain is KAGVTQTPRYLIKTRGQQVTLSCSPISGHRSVSWYQQTPGQGLQFLFEYFSETQRNKGNFPGRFSGRQFSNSRSEMNVSTLELGDSALYLCASSDGRSDTQYFGPGTRLTVL.